Following are 30 T cell receptor beta chains from one sample sequenced in a study of blood T cell repertoires in COVID-19. Method: immunoSEQ multiplex PCR; TCRdb's copy keeps in-frame clones and lacks some. In the table there are more than 60,000 clones, 90% of which are singletons. Sequencing was performed on peripheral blood. These receptors all come from a human donor in a cohort sampled during active COVID-19.

This clone was counted only a few times. CDR3 in amino acids: CASSLEGARGYTF. The CDR3 DNA is TGCGCCAGCAGCTTGGAAGGGGCGCGTGGCTACACCTTC. The chain is built from TRBV5-1 and TRBJ1-2; D is perhaps TRBD1 (5 bases). This CDR3 has 13 amino acids. The V end lost 0 bases, the J end lost 7 bases, and 10 bases lay between the germline ends. Looked up from germline, CDR1 is SGHRS and CDR2 is YFSETQ.

A remark on this clone: The junction departs from germline at one end; a sequencing error may be responsible. The chain joins TRBV5-1 to TRBJ1-1, with 7 bases aligning to TRBD1. This CDR3 has 13 amino acids. Germline CDR1 SGHRS, CDR2 YFSETQ. CDR3 sequence reads: CASSPDRASEAFF. The CDR3 nucleotides read TGCGCCAGCAGCCCCGACAGGGCGTCTGAGGCTTTCTTT.

The V and J genes are TRBV6-5 and TRBJ2-7, with D possibly being TRBD2 (6 bases). The CDR3 consists of 15 residues. V lost 7 bases and J lost 1, with 17 bases in between. Germline lookup yields CDR1 MNHEY and CDR2 SVGAGI. The CDR3 sequence is CASIKRSAGSYEQYF. CDR3 DNA: TGTGCCAGCATCAAACGGTCGGCGGGATCCTACGAGCAGTACTTC.

The rearrangement joins TRBV10-2 to TRBJ1-5; 8 bases agree with TRBD1. This CDR3 spans 13 amino acids. J was trimmed by 5 bases and V by 6 bases; bases with no gene match: 3. Germline V gene data show CDR1 as WSHSY and CDR2 as SAAADI. The CDR3 loop reads CASRGQEHQPQHF. In nucleotides, the CDR3 is TGCGCCAGCAGGGGACAGGAGCATCAGCCCCAGCATTTT.

The chain combines TRBV11-2 with TRBJ2-7; 8 bases align to TRBD2. J gave up 0 bases and V 1 base, and 8 bases lay outside the gene matches. Germline V gives CDR1 SGHAT, CDR2 FQNNGV. CDR3 length: 17 amino acids. CDR3 bases: TGTGCCAGCAGCTTAGCCCGTGGCGGGGGGAGCTCCTACGAGCAGTACTTC. Translating gives CASSLARGGGSSYEQYF.

J is TRBJ1-3 and V is TRBV19; D not resolved. CDR1 LNHDA and CDR2 SQIVND come from the germline V gene (reference sequence). V was pared by 6 bases and J by 1 base, with 19 bases between. CDR3 length: 17 amino acids. The CDR3 is CASSAGPTILSGNTIYF. CDR3 coding DNA: TGTGCCAGTAGCGCGGGTCCAACGATACTTTCTGGAAACACCATATATTTT.

The V and J genes are TRBV3-1 (or the pseudogene TRBV3-2) and TRBJ2-7, with TRBD2 as a possible D gene (6 bases). In germline, CDR1 is LGHDT, CDR2 YNNKEL (reference sequence). The V and J ends lost 5 bases and 3 bases respectively, with 11 bases between them. This CDR3 region has 13 residues. CDR3 nucleotide sequence: TGTGCCAGCAGCATCGTGGGGGGCTACGAGCAGTACTTC. It specifies CASSIVGGYEQYF.

V gene TRBV28 combines with J gene TRBJ1-4; weak D call: TRBD1 (6 bases). Trimming stripped 2 bases from V and 7 bases from J, with 11 bases between. There are 14 residues in the CDR3. Germline V gene lookup returns CDR1 MDHEN and CDR2 SYDVKM. This chain's CDR3 is CASSLNQGREKLFF. CDR3 sequence (DNA): TGTGCCAGCAGTTTAAACCAGGGGCGTGAAAAACTGTTTTTT. Supplemented by reference TRBV28 and TRBJ1-4, the full variable domain reads DVKVTQSSRYLVKRTGEKVFLECVQDMDHENMFWYRQDPGLGLRLIYFSYDVKMKEKGDIPEGYSVSREKKERFSLILESASTNQTSMYLCASSLNQGREKLFFGSGTQLSVL.

Only one count was recorded for this clone. This rearrangement joins TRBV7-9 to TRBJ1-2, with D unclear. Germline loops: CDR1 SEHNR, CDR2 FQNEAQ (reference sequence). This CDR3 spans 11 amino acids. V lost 5 bases and J 10 bases, leaving 11 bases between the germline ends. CDR3 coding DNA: TGTGCCAGCAGCCCCCGCGCTGACTACACCTTC. Translating gives CASSPRADYTF.

J is TRBJ1-5 and V is TRBV27, with TRBD1 as a possible D gene (5 bases). The V end was cut by 4 bases, the J end by 6 bases, with 19 bases between. Germline V gene lookup returns CDR1 MNHEY and CDR2 SMNVEV (reference sequence). The CDR3 contains 16 residues. The CDR3 region is CASSSRVDSLGQPQHF. The CDR3 coding sequence is TGTGCCAGCAGTTCCCGAGTCGACAGTCTCGGTCAGCCCCAGCATTTT.

This rearrangement joins TRBV27 to TRBJ2-3; 12 bases agree with TRBD1. The CDR3 runs 15 residues. V was clipped by 9 bases and J by 6 bases; unmatched bases: 10. In germline, CDR1 is MNHEY, CDR2 SMNVEV (reference sequence). CDR3 amino acids: CASNPGQGAHDTQYF. In DNA form, the CDR3 reads TGTGCCAGTAACCCGGGACAGGGGGCTCACGATACGCAGTATTTT.

CDR3 loop: CASRLSIGGSSYEQYF. Here the CDR3 DNA reads TGCGCCAGCAGACTGTCCATCGGCGGGTCCTCCTACGAGCAGTACTTC. The V and J genes are TRBV5-1 and TRBJ2-7, with a possible D match to TRBD2 (5 bases). Germline-derived CDR1 and CDR2 are SGHRS and YFSETQ. This CDR3 is built from 16 residues. V was pared by 5 bases and J by 0 bases, with 18 bases between.

This chain connects TRBV7-8 to TRBJ2-1; TRBD2 matches at 11 bases. The germline V gene encodes CDR1 SGHVS and CDR2 FQNEAQ. The CDR3 runs to 16 residues. Trimming cost V 2 bases and J 0 bases; bases outside gene matches: 0. This chain's CDR3 is CASSLTSGGSYNEQFF. CDR3 nucleotide sequence: TGTGCCAGCAGCTTAACTAGCGGGGGCTCCTACAATGAGCAGTTCTTC.

J is TRBJ1-2 and V is TRBV29-1, with 8 bases lining up with TRBD1. The germline gives CDR1 SQVTM, CDR2 ANQGSEA. This CDR3 contains 12 residues. Trimming cost V 8 bases and J 5 bases; bases outside gene matches: 7. The CDR3 DNA follows: TGCAGCCCGACAGGGGCGATTTATGGCTACACCTTC. It specifies CSPTGAIYGYTF.

The V gene is TRBV7-6, the J gene TRBJ2-2; possible D gene TRBD1, 5 bases. The germline V gene has CDR1 SGHVS and CDR2 FNYEAQ. The CDR3 contains 14 residues. Trimming shortened V by 6 bases and J by 4 bases, and 12 bases separated the two germline ends. DNA for the CDR3: TGTGCCAGCAGTCCCGACAGCGCCACCGGGGAGCTGTTTTTT. It codes for CASSPDSATGELFF.

The rearrangement links TRBV11-2 to TRBJ2-2, with 7 bases that match TRBD1. CDR1 and CDR2 (germline): SGHAT, FQNNGV. The CDR3 spans 15 residues. With 1 base clipped from V and 1 base from J, the junction kept 0 bases outside the gene matches. CDR3 sequence reads: CASSLGTGNTGELFF. The CDR3 bases are TGTGCCAGCAGCTTAGGGACAGGGAACACCGGGGAGCTGTTTTTT. Full variable domain (outside the CDR3, taken from reference TRBV11-2 and TRBJ2-2): EAGVAQSPRYKIIEKRQSVAFWCNPISGHATLYWYQQILGQGPKLLIQFQNNGVVDDSQLPKDRFSAERLKGVDSTLKIQPAKLEDSAVYLCASSLGTGNTGELFFGEGSRLTVL.

This sequence joins TRBV28 and TRBJ2-7; TRBD1 aligns across 9 bases. V dropped 10 bases and J dropped 6; count of bases not matched to a gene: 19. Germline V CDR1 and CDR2: MDHEN, SYDVKM. The CDR3 contains 16 residues. The CDR3 nucleotides read TGTGCCACCCCCCCCAGGGACAGGGAGTTGGGAAGCGAGCAGTACTTC. Its protein product is CATPPRDRELGSEQYF. Full variable domain (remainder filled in from reference TRBV28 and TRBJ2-7): DVKVTQSSRYLVKRTGEKVFLECVQDMDHENMFWYRQDPGLGLRLIYFSYDVKMKEKGDIPEGYSVSREKKERFSLILESASTNQTSMYLCATPPRDRELGSEQYFGPGTRLTVT.

V is TRBV7-2 and J is TRBJ2-7, with 9 bases fitting TRBD2. CDR3 length: 16 residues. V was pared by 0 bases and J by 0 bases, with 3 bases of the junction left unmatched. Germline assignment: CDR1 SGHTA and CDR2 FQGNSA. CDR3 sequence: CASSLAASGDSYEQYF. DNA for the CDR3: TGTGCCAGCAGCTTAGCGGCTAGCGGGGACTCCTACGAGCAGTACTTC.

The chain recombines TRBV4-1 with TRBJ1-6, with 7 bases fitting TRBD1. The germline CDR1 and CDR2 sequences are MGHRA and YSYEKL. This CDR3 is 15 amino acids long. The V and J ends lost 0 bases and 10 bases, in that order; junction bases with no gene match: 6. The CDR3 region is CASSQDDRVGSPLHF. The CDR3 bases are TGCGCCAGCAGCCAAGATGACAGGGTAGGGTCACCCCTCCACTTT.

The chain has TRBV11-2 and TRBJ2-2; no clear D gene. The V end lost 10 bases, the J end lost 1 base, and 7 bases lay between the germline ends. This CDR3 comprises 12 residues. Germline CDR1 SGHAT, CDR2 FQNNGV. For the CDR3, the DNA is TGTGCCACTACTATGAACACCGGGGAGCTGTTTTTT. Amino acids: CATTMNTGELFF.

V usage is TRBV2 and J usage is TRBJ1-5; TRBD1 matches at 9 bases. V was pared by 0 bases and J by 3 bases, with 6 bases of the junction left unmatched. There are 17 residues in the CDR3. Germline V gene data show CDR1 as SNHLY and CDR2 as FYNNEI. CDR3: CASSEALGTGNNQPQHF. The CDR3 nucleotides read TGTGCCAGCAGTGAAGCGCTCGGGACAGGGAACAATCAGCCCCAGCATTTT.

V is TRBV28 and J is TRBJ2-3, with 8 bases aligning to TRBD2. The CDR3 covers 17 residues. Germline V gene data show CDR1 as MDHEN and CDR2 as SYDVKM. Unmatched junction bases numbered 9, after V lost 4 bases and J lost 0 bases. CDR3: CASSSPTASGSTDTQYF. Written as DNA, the CDR3 is TGTGCCAGCAGTTCTCCCACGGCTAGCGGGAGCACAGATACGCAGTATTTT.

The chain combines TRBV19 with TRBJ2-3; 7 bases fit TRBD1. Germline CDR1 reads LNHDA; CDR2 reads SQIVND (reference sequence). J lost 4 bases, V lost 7 bases, and 8 bases had no gene match. The CDR3 spans 14 residues. The CDR3 sequence is CASNPRGRADTQYF. CDR3 coding DNA: TGTGCCAGTAATCCAAGGGGGCGCGCAGATACGCAGTATTTT.

The J gene is TRBJ2-7, the V gene TRBV7-9, with 12 bases identical to TRBD2. Germline CDR1 is SEHNR and CDR2 is FQNEAQ (reference sequence). The CDR3 is 15 amino acids. Unmatched junction bases numbered 6, after V lost 5 bases and J lost 4 bases. The CDR3 DNA reads as TGTGCCAGCAGCGACCGACTAGCGGGGGAGTACGAGCAGTACTTC. This sequence encodes CASSDRLAGEYEQYF.

This clone was observed a few times. The rearrangement links TRBV28 to TRBJ1-1; weak D call: TRBD1 (5 bases). The CDR3 sequence is 15 residues long. In germline, CDR1 is MDHEN, CDR2 SYDVKM. V lost 10 bases and J lost 2, with 20 bases in between. CDR3 amino acids: CATRVTGGLNTEAFF. CDR3 DNA sequence: TGTGCCACCCGGGTCACAGGTGGCCTCAACACTGAAGCTTTCTTT.

This chain uses TRBV5-1 with TRBJ1-6; TRBD1 matches 7 bases. This CDR3 has 13 residues. The germline CDR1 and CDR2 sequences are SGHRS and YFSETQ. With 5 bases clipped from V and 10 bases from J, the junction kept 6 bases outside the gene matches. CDR3 residues: CASSGTDGSPLHF. The CDR3 bases are TGCGCCAGCAGTGGGACAGATGGGTCACCCCTCCACTTT.

The chain joins TRBV14 to TRBJ1-2; a possible D gene is TRBD1 (5 bases). Germline V gives CDR1 SGHDN, CDR2 FVKESK. The CDR3 is 16 residues long. V was pared by 0 bases and J by 2 bases, with 13 bases between. In DNA form, the CDR3 reads TGTGCCAGCAGCCAAGATATTGGACACCCGAACTATGGCTACACCTTC. This codes for CASSQDIGHPNYGYTF.

The chain carries TRBV10-2 and TRBJ1-1; TRBD1 matches at 9 bases. Losses at the gene ends were 8 bases for V and 1 base for J; bases not matched to a gene: 5. Germline V gene lookup returns CDR1 WSHSY and CDR2 SAAADI. CDR3 length: 14 residues. The CDR3 DNA is TGCGCCAGCTCATTGGGACAGGGGAACACTGAAGCTTTCTTT. This gives the protein CASSLGQGNTEAFF.

The chain has TRBV15 and TRBJ2-5, with D possibly being TRBD2 (6 bases). This CDR3 spans 15 amino acids. The germline V gene has CDR1 LNHNV and CDR2 YYDKDF (reference sequence). V lost 1 base, J lost 1 base, and 10 bases lay in between. Written as DNA, the CDR3 is TGTGCCACCAGCAGAGGACCGGGGGTCCAAGAGACCCAGTACTTC. This codes for CATSRGPGVQETQYF.

The V and J genes are TRBV19 and TRBJ2-7, with D possibly being TRBD1 (6 bases). This CDR3 comprises 15 residues. Germline CDR1 reads LNHDA; CDR2 reads SQIVND (reference sequence). The V end was cut by 5 bases, the J end by 0 bases, with 14 bases between. The CDR3 reads CASSSLAGVSYEQYF. CDR3 DNA: TGTGCCAGTAGTTCTTTGGCAGGGGTCTCCTACGAGCAGTACTTC.